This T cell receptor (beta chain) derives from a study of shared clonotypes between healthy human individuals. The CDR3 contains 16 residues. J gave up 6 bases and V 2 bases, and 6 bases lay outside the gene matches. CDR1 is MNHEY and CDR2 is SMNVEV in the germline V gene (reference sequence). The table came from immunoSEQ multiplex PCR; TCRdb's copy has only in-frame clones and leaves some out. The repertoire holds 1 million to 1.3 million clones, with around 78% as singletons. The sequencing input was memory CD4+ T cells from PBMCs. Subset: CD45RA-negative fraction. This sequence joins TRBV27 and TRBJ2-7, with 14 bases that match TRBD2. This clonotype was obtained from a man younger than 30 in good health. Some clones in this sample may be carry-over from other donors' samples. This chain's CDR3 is CASSLRLAGGPGEQYF. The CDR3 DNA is TGTGCCAGCAGTTTACGACTAGCGGGAGGGCCCGGCGAGCAGTACTTC.